These 17 T cell receptor beta chains originate from one sample sequenced in a study of shared clonotypes between healthy human individuals. The table came from immunoSEQ multiplex PCR; TCRdb's copy has only in-frame clones and leaves some out. In the table there are roughly 2,000,000 clones, roughly 95% of which are singletons. Naive CD8 isolation took CD45RO-negative cells positively selected for CCR7 and excluded terminally differentiated effector memory CD45RA+ cells. Sample: naive CD8+ T cells from PBMCs. These receptors all come from a man younger than 35 in good health. Some clones in this sample may be carry-over from other donors' samples.

CDR3 protein: CASSSLDRISYEQYF. CDR3 bases: TGTGCCAGCAGTTCGCTAGACAGAATCTCCTACGAGCAGTACTTC. The V and J genes are TRBV27 and TRBJ2-7; possible D gene TRBD1, 5 bases. There are 15 residues in the CDR3. Looked up from germline, CDR1 is MNHEY and CDR2 is SMNVEV (reference sequence). V was trimmed by 4 bases and J by 0 bases, leaving 13 bases between them.

This clone has just one count. The chain employs TRBV13 and TRBJ2-7; D ambiguous. V lost 4 bases to trimming and J lost 2 bases, with 18 bases between them. From germline, CDR1 is PRHDT and CDR2 FYEKMQ (reference sequence). The length of the CDR3 is 16 residues. CDR3 nucleotide sequence: TGTGCCAGCAGCTCCCGATTGGACGTATGGGCCTACGAGCAGTACTTC. The encoded protein is CASSSRLDVWAYEQYF.

The rearrangement uses TRBV4-1 and TRBJ2-3; 8 nucleotides align to TRBD1. The CDR3 is 17 amino acids. Germline trimming cut 1 base from V and 2 bases from J; bases unmatched to any gene: 8. Looked up from germline, CDR1 is MGHRA and CDR2 is YSYEKL. The CDR3 sequence: CASSQVKRQGATDTQYF. The CDR3 DNA is TGCGCCAGCAGCCAAGTAAAGCGGCAGGGGGCCACAGATACGCAGTATTTT.

This chain connects TRBV7-8 to TRBJ2-7, with 8 bases that match TRBD2. V shed 4 bases, J shed 0 bases, and the junction held 5 bases outside the gene matches. The CDR3 consists of 15 residues. CDR1 and CDR2 (germline): SGHVS, FQNEAQ. This CDR3 is CASSSGLAGSYEQYF. The CDR3 coding sequence is TGTGCCAGCAGCTCCGGGCTAGCGGGCTCCTACGAGCAGTACTTC.

A single count supports this clone. This chain joins TRBV28 and TRBJ2-1; 10 bases align to TRBD2. The junction had 8 bases not matched to a gene; V was cut back by 5 bases and J by 7 bases. In germline, CDR1 is MDHEN, CDR2 SYDVKM. This CDR3 contains 15 residues. The CDR3 DNA reads as TGTGCCAGCAGTCTCGGGACTAGCGTTAGTAATGAGCAGTTCTTC. Translated, it gives CASSLGTSVSNEQFF.

As regards this clone: A far larger clone is just one base off, so this is likely a read error. This same CDR3 is encoded by further DNA sequences in the sample. This chain connects TRBV15 to TRBJ2-2; weak D call: TRBD1 (6 bases). V lost 3 bases to trimming and J lost 1 base, with 21 bases between them. Germline-derived CDR1 and CDR2 are LNHNV and YYDKDF (reference sequence). The CDR3 runs to 19 residues. This chain's CDR3 is CATSSPIVGQGQNTGELFF. The CDR3 bases are TGTGCCACCAGCAGCCCGATCGTGGGGCAGGGGCAGAACACCGGGGAGCTGTTTTTT.

Remarks on this clone: Other DNA sequences within the sample encode an identical CDR3. J is TRBJ2-3 and V is TRBV28; TRBD2 agrees at 9 bases. Germline V gene sequence: CDR1 MDHEN, CDR2 SYDVKM. Trimming at V came to 5 bases and at J to 0 bases, leaving 6 bases not matched to a gene. This CDR3 has 16 residues. The CDR3 protein is CASSPTSGPSTDTQYF. The CDR3 DNA reads as TGTGCCAGCAGTCCAACTAGCGGGCCTAGCACAGATACGCAGTATTTT.

The chain employs TRBV4-1 and TRBJ1-3; D is unclear. Germline CDR1 MGHRA, CDR2 YSYEKL. The V and J ends lost 1 base and 4 bases respectively, with 8 bases between them. This CDR3 has 14 residues. The CDR3 is CASSQVAGGNTIYF. The CDR3 DNA sequence: TGCGCCAGCAGCCAAGTGGCGGGAGGAAACACCATATATTTT.

The rearrangement joins TRBV5-6 to TRBJ2-7; D may be TRBD2 (5 bases). Germline V gene sequence: CDR1 SGHDT, CDR2 YYEEEE. The CDR3 is 14 amino acids. V lost 0 bases, J lost 5 bases, and 12 bases lay in between. CDR3 sequence reads: CASSLEVAGDEQYF. The DNA of the CDR3 is TGTGCCAGCAGCTTGGAGGTCGCCGGGGACGAGCAGTACTTC.

J is TRBJ2-5 and V is TRBV11-1; the match to TRBD2 covers 9 bases. CDR3 size: 15 residues. J was trimmed by 5 bases and V by 5 bases; bases with no gene match: 9. Germline V CDR1 and CDR2: SGHAT, FQDESV (reference sequence). The CDR3 here is CASSPLAGWGETQYF. CDR3 nucleotide sequence: TGTGCCAGCAGCCCGCTAGCGGGATGGGGGGAGACCCAGTACTTC. The full variable domain, completed using reference TRBV11-1 and TRBJ2-5, is EAEVAQSPRYKITEKSQAVAFWCDPISGHATLYWYRQILGQGPELLVQFQDESVVDDSQLPKDRFSAERLKGVDSTLKIQPAELGDSAMYLCASSPLAGWGETQYFGPGTRLLVL.

This chain links TRBV19 with TRBJ2-1; 8 positions match TRBD2. The germline CDR1 and CDR2 sequences are LNHDA and SQIVND (reference sequence). Trimming removed 1 base from V and 9 bases from J; junction bases left unmatched: 5. There are 14 residues in the CDR3. CDR3 amino acids: CASSIAGLAGEQFF. The CDR3, as DNA: TGTGCCAGTAGTATAGCAGGGCTAGCGGGTGAGCAGTTCTTC. Looking up the rest from reference TRBV19 and TRBJ2-1 gives the full variable domain: DGGITQSPKYLFRKEGQNVTLSCEQNLNHDAMYWYRQDPGQGLRLIYYSQIVNDFQKGDIAEGYSVSREKKESFPLTVTSAQKNPTAFYLCASSIAGLAGEQFFGPGTRLTVL.

This CDR3 is CASSVAPQDREFANYGYTF. For the CDR3, the DNA is TGTGCCAGCAGCGTAGCCCCCCAGGACAGGGAATTCGCTAACTATGGCTACACCTTC. The chain joins TRBV9 to TRBJ1-2; 8 nucleotides agree with TRBD1. Germline CDR1 SGDLS, CDR2 YYNGEE. J was trimmed by 0 bases and V by 0 bases; bases with no gene match: 13. The length of the CDR3 is 19 residues.

Notes on this clone: Distinct nucleotide sequences in the sample also encode this CDR3. V usage is TRBV28 and J usage is TRBJ1-2, with 9 bases identical to TRBD1. The CDR3 has 15 residues. The germline V gene encodes CDR1 MDHEN and CDR2 SYDVKM. Losses at the gene ends were 8 bases for V and 0 bases for J; bases not matched to a gene: 7. The CDR3 spells CASSPNRGPNYGYTF. CDR3 coding DNA: TGTGCCAGCTCACCGAACAGGGGGCCTAACTATGGCTACACCTTC.

This clone was observed a single time. The chain employs TRBV28 and TRBJ2-7, with TRBD2 matching over 15 bases. The germline CDR1 and CDR2 sequences are MDHEN and SYDVKM. Trimming at V came to 5 bases and at J to 4 bases, leaving 3 bases not matched to a gene. CDR3 length: 15 amino acids. In nucleotides, the CDR3 is TGTGCCAGCAGTATCGGACTAGCGGGGGGGTACGAGCAGTACTTC. This encodes CASSIGLAGGYEQYF.

On this clone itself: The sample has other DNA sequences that encode this CDR3 too. The gene calls are TRBV7-3 and TRBJ2-1; D perhaps matches TRBD1 (6 bases). Trimming took off 3 bases at V and 7 bases at J, with 10 bases between the two ends. The CDR3 consists of 13 residues. Germline CDR1 SGHTA, CDR2 FQGTGA. The CDR3 bases are TGTGCCAGCAGCTTGGACAGTTATAATGAGCAGTTCTTC. Residues: CASSLDSYNEQFF.

The chain carries TRBV7-9 and TRBJ2-7; 8 nucleotides agree with TRBD2. The CDR3 contains 15 residues. Germline CDR1 is SEHNR and CDR2 is FQNEAQ (reference sequence). Losses at the gene ends were 5 bases for V and 6 bases for J; bases not matched to a gene: 12. DNA of the CDR3: TGTGCCAGCAGCCCCCGGGGGAGCGGGAGCGGCGAGCAGTACTTC. Its protein product is CASSPRGSGSGEQYF. The full variable domain, completed using reference TRBV7-9 and TRBJ2-7, is DTGVSQNPRHKITKRGQNVTFRCDPISEHNRLYWYRQTLGQGPEFLTYFQNEAQLEKSRLLSDRFSAERPKGSFSTLEIQRTEQGDSAMYLCASSPRGSGSGEQYFGPGTRLTVT.

This chain links TRBV5-1 with TRBJ2-1, with TRBD1 matching over 7 bases. The CDR3 extends over 13 amino acids. The germline gives CDR1 SGHRS, CDR2 YFSETQ. Trimming cost V 4 bases and J 5 bases; bases outside gene matches: 3. The DNA for the CDR3 is TGCGCCAGCAGCCCTGGGACAGACAATGAGCAGTTCTTC. Encoded protein: CASSPGTDNEQFF.